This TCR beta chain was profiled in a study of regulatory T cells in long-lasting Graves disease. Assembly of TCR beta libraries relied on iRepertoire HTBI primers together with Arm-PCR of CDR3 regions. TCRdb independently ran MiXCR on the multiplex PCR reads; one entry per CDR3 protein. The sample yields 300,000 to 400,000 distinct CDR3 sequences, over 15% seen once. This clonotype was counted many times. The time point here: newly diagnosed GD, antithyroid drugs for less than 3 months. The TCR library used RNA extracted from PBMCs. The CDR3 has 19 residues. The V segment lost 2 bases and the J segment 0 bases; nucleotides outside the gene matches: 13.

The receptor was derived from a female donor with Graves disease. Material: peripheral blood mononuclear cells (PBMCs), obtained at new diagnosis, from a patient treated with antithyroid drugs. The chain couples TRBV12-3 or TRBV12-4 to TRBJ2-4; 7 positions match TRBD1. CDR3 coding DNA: TGTGCCAGCAGTTTAACCGGGACAGCCGCATTACTAGCCAAAAACATTCAGTACTTC. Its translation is CASSLTGTAALLAKNIQYF.